The T cell receptor beta chain under discussion was sequenced for a study of vaccination effects on CD4 cells after COVID-19. Overall study results and limits: The study dataset contains few convalescent patients and includes no early post-infection timepoints.

Notes on this clone: Its antigen is undetermined.

Pools of viral peptides were used by the ViraFEST assay to expand antigen-specific CD4+ T cells ahead of sequencing. Scientists isolated CD4+ T cells after a roughly 10-day culture period ended. Two doses of either BNT162b2 or mRNA-1273 were given to each participant. Sequencing used immunoSEQ multiplex PCR; TCRdb keeps in-frame clones, though not all of them. The table includes roughly 32,000 clones, approximately 75% detected once. CDR1 is MNHEY and CDR2 is SVGAGI in the germline V gene. This CDR3 comprises 13 residues. Deletions cut 3 bases from V and 5 bases from J, with 10 bases between. This clonotype originated in a human donor who received a COVID-19 vaccine. This specimen was CD4+ T cells from PBMCs cultured with HCoV-229E spike peptides, taken after COVID-19 vaccination. V is TRBV6-5 and J is TRBJ2-5, with D hard to call. CDR3 sequence (DNA): TGTGCCAGCAGTTATACGGTGGGGGAGACCCAGTACTTC. It yields the protein CASSYTVGETQYF.